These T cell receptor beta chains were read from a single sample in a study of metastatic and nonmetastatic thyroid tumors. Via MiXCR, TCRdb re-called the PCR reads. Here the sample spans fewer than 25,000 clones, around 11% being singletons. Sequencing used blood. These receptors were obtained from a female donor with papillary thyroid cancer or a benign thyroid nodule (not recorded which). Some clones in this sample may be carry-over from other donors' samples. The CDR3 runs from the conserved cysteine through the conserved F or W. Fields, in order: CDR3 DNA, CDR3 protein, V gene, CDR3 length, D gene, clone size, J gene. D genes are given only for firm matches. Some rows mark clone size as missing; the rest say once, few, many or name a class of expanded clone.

CDR3 DNA: TGTGCCAGCAGCTCCCCTGTTAGCGGGAGGGTAGGCAAAAACATTCAGTACTTC
CDR3 protein: CASSSPVSGRVGKNIQYF
V gene: TRBV11-2
CDR3 length: 18
D gene: TRBD2
clone size: few
J gene: TRBJ2-4

CDR3 DNA: TGTGCCAGCAGCATAGGGCCCGGTGGCACTGAAGCTTTCTTT
CDR3 protein: CASSIGPGGTEAFF
V gene: TRBV28
CDR3 length: 14
D gene: .
clone size: .
J gene: TRBJ1-1

CDR3 DNA: TGTGCCAGCAGTGGGAATCAGCCCCAGCATTTT
CDR3 protein: CASSGNQPQHF
V gene: TRBV6-1
CDR3 length: 11
D gene: .
clone size: medium-sized
J gene: TRBJ1-5

CDR3 DNA: TGTGCCAGCAGCTTGGCCAATCTCCATGAGCAGTTCTTC
CDR3 protein: CASSLANLHEQFF
V gene: TRBV5-6
CDR3 length: 13
D gene: .
clone size: many
J gene: TRBJ2-1

CDR3 DNA: TGTGCCAGCAAGCGACGGGCGGGAGGGCCCTTAGATGAGCAGTTCTTC
CDR3 protein: CASKRRAGGPLDEQFF
V gene: TRBV6-2/TRBV6-3
CDR3 length: 16
D gene: TRBD2
clone size: medium-sized
J gene: TRBJ2-1

CDR3 DNA: TGCAGTGCTACCGATGATAAAAGGACAGGGCAACGCAATCAGCCCCAGCATTTT
CDR3 protein: CSATDDKRTGQRNQPQHF
V gene: TRBV20-1
CDR3 length: 18
D gene: TRBD1
clone size: many
J gene: TRBJ1-5

CDR3 DNA: TGTGCCAGCAGCCAAGAGAGCCTAGGCCAAGAGACCCAGTACTTC
CDR3 protein: CASSQESLGQETQYF
V gene: TRBV14
CDR3 length: 15
D gene: .
clone size: many
J gene: TRBJ2-5

CDR3 DNA: TGTGCCAGCAGTTCGAGACTCAGGGGACAGGGATTATACGAGCAGTACTTC
CDR3 protein: CASSSRLRGQGLYEQYF
V gene: TRBV28
CDR3 length: 17
D gene: TRBD1
clone size: medium-sized
J gene: TRBJ2-7

CDR3 DNA: TGTGCCAGCAGTGACACAGGAAGGAACGGTGAAAAACTGTTTTTT
CDR3 protein: CASSDTGRNGEKLFF
V gene: TRBV6-1
CDR3 length: 15
D gene: .
clone size: .
J gene: TRBJ1-4

CDR3 DNA: TGTGCCAGCAGGACGGAAGCAGTATTACCCTACAATGAGCAGTTCTTC
CDR3 protein: CASRTEAVLPYNEQFF
V gene: TRBV5-6
CDR3 length: 16
D gene: .
clone size: many
J gene: TRBJ2-1

CDR3 DNA: TGTGCCAGCAATAAGGAAAGCTCTGGGGCCAACGTCCTGACTTTC
CDR3 protein: CASNKESSGANVLTF
V gene: TRBV6-1
CDR3 length: 15
D gene: .
clone size: medium-sized
J gene: TRBJ2-6

CDR3 DNA: TGTGCCAGAAGGCTAAAGCCGGACTACGAGCAGTACTTC
CDR3 protein: CARRLKPDYEQYF
V gene: TRBV7-2
CDR3 length: 13
D gene: .
clone size: once
J gene: TRBJ2-7

CDR3 DNA: TGTGCCAGCAGCATATACAGTGGGTTCTATGTCTACACCTTC
CDR3 protein: CASSIYSGFYVYTF
V gene: TRBV27
CDR3 length: 14
D gene: .
clone size: .
J gene: TRBJ1-2

CDR3 DNA: TGCAGTGCTGATGGGACTAGCGGGGAAACCTACGAGCAGTACTTC
CDR3 protein: CSADGTSGETYEQYF
V gene: TRBV20-1
CDR3 length: 15
D gene: TRBD2
clone size: many
J gene: TRBJ2-7

CDR3 DNA: TGTGCCAGCAGTTTGAGGAGAGAGCAGTACTTC
CDR3 protein: CASSLRREQYF
V gene: TRBV28
CDR3 length: 11
D gene: .
clone size: medium-sized
J gene: TRBJ2-7

CDR3 DNA: TGTGCCAGCAGCTTGGGGGGTATCGATGGCTACACCTTC
CDR3 protein: CASSLGGIDGYTF
V gene: TRBV5-4
CDR3 length: 13
D gene: .
clone size: many
J gene: TRBJ1-2

CDR3 DNA: TGTGCCAGCAGTTTCCGAGGAGCCTATAGCAATCAGCCCCAGCATTTT
CDR3 protein: CASSFRGAYSNQPQHF
V gene: TRBV12-3/TRBV12-4
CDR3 length: 16
D gene: .
clone size: many
J gene: TRBJ1-5

CDR3 DNA: TGCAGTGCTAGCCAGACCTACAATGAGCAGTTCTTC
CDR3 protein: CSASQTYNEQFF
V gene: TRBV20-1
CDR3 length: 12
D gene: .
clone size: many
J gene: TRBJ2-1

CDR3 DNA: TGTGCCTGGAGTCGGGGAGGCGACCAAGAGACCCAGTACTTC
CDR3 protein: CAWSRGGDQETQYF
V gene: TRBV30
CDR3 length: 14
D gene: .
clone size: .
J gene: TRBJ2-5

CDR3 DNA: TGTGCCAACAGCTTAGCGGAATTGGCGGGGTATTTT
CDR3 protein: CANSLAELAGYF
V gene: TRBV7-2
CDR3 length: 12
D gene: .
clone size: .
J gene: TRBJ2-3

CDR3 DNA: TGTGCCAGCAGCTTAGAGCCGGGTGGAGAGCAGTACTTC
CDR3 protein: CASSLEPGGEQYF
V gene: TRBV11-2
CDR3 length: 13
D gene: .
clone size: .
J gene: TRBJ2-7

CDR3 DNA: TGTGCCAGCGGGTCCCTCACCTATGGCTACACCTTC
CDR3 protein: CASGSLTYGYTF
V gene: TRBV2
CDR3 length: 12
D gene: .
clone size: many
J gene: TRBJ1-2

CDR3 DNA: TGCGCCAGCAGCCAAGAAATCAAGAAGAACACTGAAGCTTTCTTT
CDR3 protein: CASSQEIKKNTEAFF
V gene: TRBV4-3
CDR3 length: 15
D gene: .
clone size: many
J gene: TRBJ1-1

CDR3 DNA: TGTGCCTTGGAGGACTCCCGTCAAGAGACCCAGTACTTC
CDR3 protein: CALEDSRQETQYF
V gene: TRBV30
CDR3 length: 13
D gene: .
clone size: many
J gene: TRBJ2-5

CDR3 DNA: TGTGCCAGCAGCTCAGCGGGGGGACTCACGGATACGCAGTATTTT
CDR3 protein: CASSSAGGLTDTQYF
V gene: TRBV12-3/TRBV12-4
CDR3 length: 15
D gene: TRBD2
clone size: .
J gene: TRBJ2-3

CDR3 DNA: TGTGCCAGCAGCTCCTCCGGGACAGGGTACGAGCAGTACTTC
CDR3 protein: CASSSSGTGYEQYF
V gene: TRBV7-9
CDR3 length: 14
D gene: TRBD1
clone size: many
J gene: TRBJ2-7

CDR3 DNA: TGTGCCAGCAGCTTGGGACGATCCGGGACGACCTACAATGAGCAGTTCTTC
CDR3 protein: CASSLGRSGTTYNEQFF
V gene: TRBV5-4
CDR3 length: 17
D gene: .
clone size: many
J gene: TRBJ2-1

CDR3 DNA: TGTGCCAGCAGGAGACGACAGGGAGGCGGTAGTGAAGCTTTCTTT
CDR3 protein: CASRRRQGGGSEAFF
V gene: TRBV12-3/TRBV12-4
CDR3 length: 15
D gene: TRBD1
clone size: many
J gene: TRBJ1-1

CDR3 DNA: TGTGCCAGCAGATTCAGGTACGGAGGTGAGCAGTTCTTC
CDR3 protein: CASRFRYGGEQFF
V gene: TRBV7-9
CDR3 length: 13
D gene: .
clone size: many
J gene: TRBJ2-1

CDR3 DNA: TGTGCCAGCAGCCCCGACTTTCTGAGCTCCTACGAGCAGTACTTC
CDR3 protein: CASSPDFLSSYEQYF
V gene: TRBV27
CDR3 length: 15
D gene: .
clone size: many
J gene: TRBJ2-7

CDR3 DNA: TGTGCCAGCAGCTTTCGGCCCCCCCCCTACACTGAAGCTTTCTTT
CDR3 protein: CASSFRPPPYTEAFF
V gene: TRBV7-8
CDR3 length: 15
D gene: .
clone size: .
J gene: TRBJ1-1

CDR3 DNA: TGTGCCAGCAGTTCCCCGAATGGTACCCTCCACTTT
CDR3 protein: CASSSPNGTLHF
V gene: TRBV6-2/TRBV6-3
CDR3 length: 12
D gene: .
clone size: .
J gene: TRBJ1-6

CDR3 DNA: TGTGCCAGCAGTTGGAGGGGATGGACCTACGAGCAGTACTTC
CDR3 protein: CASSWRGWTYEQYF
V gene: TRBV27
CDR3 length: 14
D gene: .
clone size: many
J gene: TRBJ2-7

CDR3 DNA: TGTGCCAGCAGTGACAACGAGGCCGGGCCCGGCGAAGCTTTCTTT
CDR3 protein: CASSDNEAGPGEAFF
V gene: TRBV6-4
CDR3 length: 15
D gene: .
clone size: .
J gene: TRBJ1-1

CDR3 DNA: TGTGCCACCAGCAGAGGAAAAGGAACCTTGTATGGCTACACCTTC
CDR3 protein: CATSRGKGTLYGYTF
V gene: TRBV15
CDR3 length: 15
D gene: .
clone size: many
J gene: TRBJ1-2

CDR3 DNA: TGCAGCGTGGGGGACTCCCGTGGGGAGCAGTTCTTC
CDR3 protein: CSVGDSRGEQFF
V gene: TRBV29-1
CDR3 length: 12
D gene: .
clone size: many
J gene: TRBJ2-1

CDR3 DNA: TGTGCCAGCAGTGAACTAGCGGGGGGGCCACATACGCAGTATTTT
CDR3 protein: CASSELAGGPHTQYF
V gene: TRBV6-4
CDR3 length: 15
D gene: TRBD2
clone size: .
J gene: TRBJ2-3